This TCR beta chain was captured in a study of blood T cells in healthy people across ages. Findings and caveats of the study: Unsorted PBMC input precluded a conclusive naive versus antigen-experienced comparison.

With a J-beta primer mix and a sample-barcoded 5' primer, a second PCR ran about 6 to 11 cycles. TCRdb processed the 5' RACE reads anew with MiXCR; each CDR3 protein has one entry. There are fewer than 2,000,000 distinct CDR3 sequences in the sample; almost 35% occur only once, and roughly 12% lies in the top ten. V gave up 4 bases and J gave up 10 bases; unmatched junction bases: 20. The CDR3 consists of 20 residues. The germline V gene has CDR1 ENHRY and CDR2 SYGVKD. Concerning this clonotype itself: The antigen remains unidentified.

Sequenced material: blood. The clonotype originates from a woman in her thirties in good health. The chain carries TRBV10-3 and TRBJ2-3; TRBD2 matches 16 bases. CDR3 coding DNA: TGTGCCATCAGTGCAGCTGGGACTAGCGGGAGGGCCCTAGTAGAGACGGCGCAGTATTTT. This encodes CAISAAGTSGRALVETAQYF.